This passage covers 25 T cell receptor beta chains from one sample sequenced in a study of graft-versus-host responses after intestinal transplantation (dated by TCRdb to the early 2020s). The time point label corresponds to: cells obtained before transplantation from donor or recipient. Their antigens are not known. The library was made by the immunoSEQ multiplex PCR assay. TCRdb carries this immuneACCESS record with in-frame sequences only. Its versions omit some clonotypes, under half of them owing to an unresolved V gene in the studies checked, with the rest unexplained. The sample profile shows about 120,000 clones; roughly 93% of them were found once. The ten largest clones capture about 0.11% of the sample. The sample was unstimulated CD4+ T cells sorted from spleen or lymph node cells, taken before intestinal transplant. The source is a human donor who received an intestinal transplant.

In DNA, the CDR3 is TGTGCCAGCAGTGACGGGACAATAAAGTACTTC. Translating gives CASSDGTIKYF. The chain joins TRBV6-5 to TRBJ2-7, with D possibly matching TRBD1 (6 bases). The ends were cut back, 5 bases at V and 11 bases at J, with 13 bases in the middle. The CDR3 covers 11 residues. Germline loops: CDR1 MNHEY, CDR2 SVGAGI.

This chain uses TRBV5-1 with TRBJ2-7, with TRBD2 as a possible D gene (6 bases). The germline V and J ends were trimmed by 0 bases and 0 bases, with 16 bases remaining between them. Germline V gene data show CDR1 as SGHRS and CDR2 as YFSETQ. CDR3 size: 17 residues. DNA for the CDR3: TGCGCCAGCAGCTTGGCCATGTACGTCGGGAGCTCCTACGAGCAGTACTTC. It codes for CASSLAMYVGSSYEQYF. The variable domain in full, completed from reference TRBV5-1 and TRBJ2-7, reads KAGVTQTPRYLIKTRGQQVTLSCSPISGHRSVSWYQQTPGQGLQFLFEYFSETQRNKGNFPGRFSGRQFSNSRSEMNVSTLELGDSALYLCASSLAMYVGSSYEQYFGPGTRLTVT.

In this sample, this clone turned up once. The chain joins TRBV5-4 to TRBJ2-2; TRBD2 matches 9 bases. The trim removed 4 bases at V and 1 base at J, leaving 8 bases unmatched. Per germline, CDR1 SGHNT and CDR2 YYREEE (reference sequence). The CDR3 length is 17 residues. The CDR3 loop is CASSVGGSGGNTGELFF. In DNA, the CDR3 is TGTGCCAGCAGCGTGGGGGGTAGCGGGGGGAACACCGGGGAGCTGTTTTTT.

The chain couples TRBV10-3 to TRBJ2-3; 9 positions agree with TRBD2. Germline V CDR1 and CDR2: ENHRY, SYGVKD. CDR3 size: 16 residues. J was trimmed by 2 bases and V by 5 bases; bases with no gene match: 8. This CDR3 is CAISSSTSGPTDTQYF. CDR3 nucleotides: TGTGCCATCAGTTCTTCGACTAGCGGTCCCACAGATACGCAGTATTTT.

This sequence joins TRBV5-1 and TRBJ2-7, with D hard to call. The germline CDR1 and CDR2 sequences are SGHRS and YFSETQ. Between the trimmed V and J ends, which lost 0 bases and 1 base, there was a span of 8 bases. CDR3 length: 14 amino acids. DNA of the CDR3: TGCGCCAGCAGCTTGGTTAAGGGTTCCTACGAGCAGTACTTC. Protein: CASSLVKGSYEQYF.

This chain joins TRBV29-1 and TRBJ2-3, with D possibly TRBD2 on 5 matching bases. Germline V gives CDR1 SQVTM, CDR2 ANQGSEA. V gave up 7 bases and J gave up 2 bases, with 16 bases separating them. The CDR3 is 14 amino acids. CDR3 in DNA: TGCAGCGCCAGCTCGTCGCGGGTCACAGATACGCAGTATTTT. Translating it yields CSASSSRVTDTQYF.

This clone has more than one count but fewer than ten. The V call is TRBV20-1, the J call TRBJ2-5, with D hard to call. Germline CDR1 is DFQATT and CDR2 is SNEGSKA (reference sequence). The ends were cut back, 0 bases at V and 10 bases at J, with 9 bases in the middle. The CDR3 covers 11 residues. The CDR3 DNA is TGCAGTGCTAGAGATGTTCTAGGCCAGTACTTC. Translated, it gives CSARDVLGQYF.

This chain joins TRBV6-5 and TRBJ2-7, with D tentatively TRBD2 (6 bases). Trimming removed 6 bases at V and 6 bases at J, with 15 bases between. The CDR3 sequence is 13 residues long. The germline gives CDR1 MNHEY, CDR2 SVGAGI. Written as DNA, the CDR3 is TGTGCCAGCAGCCTGGACACGACTAGCGAGCAGTACTTC. Protein sequence: CASSLDTTSEQYF.

This rearrangement joins TRBV9 to TRBJ2-3, with D unresolved. V was shortened by 7 bases and J by 1 base, with 7 bases between the two germline ends. The CDR3 length is 12 residues. Germline V lookup: CDR1 SGDLS, CDR2 YYNGEE. The CDR3 region is CASGQGTDTQYF. CDR3 in DNA: TGTGCCAGCGGGCAAGGCACAGATACGCAGTATTTT. Full variable domain (missing parts from reference TRBV9 and TRBJ2-3): DSGVTQTPKHLITATGQRVTLRCSPRSGDLSVYWYQQSLDQGLQFLIQYYNGEERAKGNILERFSAQQFPDLHSELNLSSLELGDSALYFCASGQGTDTQYFGPGTRLTVL.

CDR3 in DNA: TGTGCCAGCAGTCCGGGAAGCAAAAAGACCCAGTACTTC. Residues: CASSPGSKKTQYF. V is TRBV28 and J is TRBJ2-5; D possibly corresponds to TRBD2 (5 bases). Between the trimmed V and J ends, which lost 5 bases and 6 bases, there was a span of 13 bases. CDR3 size: 13 residues. Per germline, CDR1 MDHEN and CDR2 SYDVKM.

V gene TRBV7-8 combines with J gene TRBJ1-4; TRBD1 matches 7 bases. The V gene end was trimmed by 5 bases and the J gene end by 0 bases; junction bases not matched to a gene: 9. Germline V lookup: CDR1 SGHVS, CDR2 FQNEAQ. This CDR3 is built from 17 residues. The CDR3 DNA reads as TGTGCCAGCAGCCAGAGAGGGGGCCCGGCAACTAATGAAAAACTGTTTTTT. Its protein product is CASSQRGGPATNEKLFF.

This sequence joins TRBV7-9 and TRBJ2-7, with TRBD2 as a possible D gene (6 bases). Per germline, CDR1 SEHNR and CDR2 FQNEAQ (reference sequence). The ends were cut back, 4 bases at V and 3 bases at J, with 10 bases in the middle. The CDR3 is 13 residues long. CDR3 residues: CASSSAGSYEQYF. The CDR3 DNA sequence: TGTGCCAGCAGCTCCGCGGGGAGCTACGAGCAGTACTTC.

The rearrangement joins TRBV5-1 to TRBJ1-2; D perhaps matches TRBD1 (5 bases). Per the germline V gene, CDR1 is SGHRS and CDR2 is YFSETQ. The germline V and J ends were trimmed by 2 bases and 4 bases, with 9 bases remaining between them. The CDR3 sequence is 13 residues long. CDR3 sequence reads: CASSLAGIYGYTF. CDR3 nucleotides: TGCGCCAGCAGCTTAGCAGGGATCTATGGCTACACCTTC.

V and J are TRBV2 and TRBJ2-7; D remains ambiguous. This CDR3 is 16 amino acids long. Trimming removed 2 bases from V and 2 bases from J, with 16 bases in between. Germline CDR1 and CDR2: SNHLY and FYNNEI. CDR3 nucleotides: TGTGCCAGCAGTGAATCGGCCCCCCGAGGAACCTACGAGCAGTACTTC. Translation gives CASSESAPRGTYEQYF.

The CDR3 region is CASSPGLAANEQFF. Here the CDR3 DNA reads TGTGCCAGCAGTCCGGGACTAGCCGCCAATGAGCAGTTCTTC. This chain joins TRBV6-5 and TRBJ2-1; 9 bases are shared with TRBD2. Losses at the gene ends were 5 bases for V and 6 bases for J; bases not matched to a gene: 5. CDR3 length equals 14 residues. The germline gives CDR1 MNHEY, CDR2 SVGAGI.

This chain links TRBV5-8 with TRBJ2-3; D possibly corresponds to TRBD2 (5 bases). This CDR3 has 14 amino acids. Germline loops: CDR1 SGHTS, CDR2 YDEGEE. Trimming cost V 1 base and J 4 bases, with 10 bases left between them. The CDR3 nucleotides read TGTGCCAGCAGCTTGTCACCGGGATCAGATACGCAGTATTTT. Protein product: CASSLSPGSDTQYF.

The J gene is TRBJ2-7, the V gene TRBV13; a weak D match, TRBD1 (6 bases). The CDR3 runs to 14 residues. Germline assignment: CDR1 PRHDT and CDR2 FYEKMQ (reference sequence). V was trimmed by 5 bases and J by 3 bases, leaving 14 bases between them. CDR3 residues: CASSLRQVGYEQYF. As DNA, the CDR3 is TGTGCCAGCAGCCTCCGACAGGTTGGCTACGAGCAGTACTTC.

The chain couples TRBV5-1 to TRBJ1-5; perhaps TRBD1 as D (5 bases). CDR1 and CDR2 from the germline V gene are SGHRS and YFSETQ. The CDR3 spans 15 residues. Deletions cut 0 bases from V and 1 base from J, with 8 bases between. This CDR3 is CASSLAGMSNQPQHF. CDR3 in DNA: TGCGCCAGCAGCTTGGCAGGGATGAGCAATCAGCCCCAGCATTTT.

This clone occurred once. This sequence joins TRBV18 and TRBJ1-5; a possible D gene is TRBD1 (5 bases). V was pared by 3 bases and J by 0 bases, with 12 bases between. Germline V gives CDR1 KGHSH, CDR2 LQKENI. CDR3 length equals 16 residues. CDR3 bases: TGTGCCAGCTCACCCCGGGGACTGGATAGCAATCAGCCCCAGCATTTT. As protein: CASSPRGLDSNQPQHF.

The chain carries TRBV30 and TRBJ2-3; a weak D match, TRBD1 (5 bases). Per the germline V gene, CDR1 is GTSNPN and CDR2 is SVGIG (reference sequence). Between the trimmed V and J ends, which lost 2 bases and 0 bases, there was a span of 12 bases. The CDR3 is 15 residues long. In nucleotides, the CDR3 is TGTGCCTGGAGTAGTGGACAAACTAGCACAGATACGCAGTATTTT. Translated: CAWSSGQTSTDTQYF.

V gene TRBV6-5 combines with J gene TRBJ2-7; D is unresolved. Trimming took off 6 bases at V and 2 bases at J, with 17 bases between the two ends. Per germline, CDR1 MNHEY and CDR2 SVGAGI. The CDR3 has 15 amino acids. The CDR3 is CASRLQRSNPYEQYF. The CDR3 bases are TGTGCCAGCAGGTTACAAAGATCCAACCCCTACGAGCAGTACTTC.

This clone was observed a few times. This chain uses TRBV9 with TRBJ2-7; TRBD2 matches at 9 bases. V lost 4 bases to trimming and J lost 0 bases; unmatched junction nucleotides: 5. This CDR3 comprises 15 residues. The germline V gene encodes CDR1 SGDLS and CDR2 YYNGEE. CDR3 bases: TGTGCCAGCAGCCAAAGCGGGAGGAGCTCCTACGAGCAGTACTTC. This encodes CASSQSGRSSYEQYF.

This clone came up a few times. The genes are TRBV7-2 and TRBJ1-5, with D uncertain. Trimming left V 1 base short and J 6 bases short, with 10 bases between. From germline, CDR1 is SGHTA and CDR2 FQGNSA. The CDR3 runs to 14 residues. This chain's CDR3 is CASSLVSWGQPQHF. The CDR3 region has the DNA TGTGCCAGCAGCTTAGTTTCGTGGGGTCAGCCCCAGCATTTT.

This clone occurred once. The rearrangement links TRBV5-1 to TRBJ2-2, with TRBD2 matching over 9 bases. The CDR3 covers 18 residues. Looked up from germline, CDR1 is SGHRS and CDR2 is YFSETQ. V trimming: 4 bases; J trimming: 0 bases; junction bases outside the gene matches: 10. CDR3 loop: CASSPLGLAGANTGELFF. The CDR3 nucleotides are TGCGCCAGCAGCCCCCTGGGGTTAGCGGGAGCGAACACCGGGGAGCTGTTTTTT. The full variable domain, completed using reference TRBV5-1 and TRBJ2-2, is KAGVTQTPRYLIKTRGQQVTLSCSPISGHRSVSWYQQTPGQGLQFLFEYFSETQRNKGNFPGRFSGRQFSNSRSEMNVSTLELGDSALYLCASSPLGLAGANTGELFFGEGSRLTVL.

The chain combines TRBV18 with TRBJ1-5, with D maybe TRBD1 (6 bases). The CDR3 has 14 residues. Trimming removed 2 bases at V and 4 bases at J, with 9 bases between. Germline V gene data show CDR1 as KGHSH and CDR2 as LQKENI. The CDR3 here is CASSPGQLNQPQHF. The CDR3 DNA reads as TGTGCCAGCTCACCAGGACAGCTTAATCAGCCCCAGCATTTT.